This T cell receptor beta chain was sequenced in a study of T-cell memory formation after mild COVID-19 (dated by TCRdb to the early 2020s). Regarding the study in general: Most TCR sequence clusters were specific to one of the two donors. In a couple of donors, T-cell clones that expanded and contracted after mild COVID-19 were followed by sequencing TCRalpha and TCRbeta repertoires longitudinally. Two young, previously healthy adult volunteers made up the cohort, one male and one female.

The germline V gene sets CDR1 to SGHRS and CDR2 to YFSETQ. Trimming removed 0 bases from V and 6 bases from J, leaving 7 bases between the germline ends. The CDR3 covers 13 residues, taking in both the cysteine and the phenylalanine. The read is trimmed to its CDR3 DNA, 39 bases read in frame from base 1. Comments on this clonotype: The antigen this receptor binds is unknown. The input lacks base qualities; no much larger clone sits a single base away.

The study at large found these results: Contracting CD4+ clones were found mainly in CM and EM memory subsets, while CD8+ clones were enriched in EMRA. Clones contracting from day 15 to 85 had balanced CD4/CD8 phenotypes, while a second wave expanding from day 15 to 37 was biased towards CD4+. The study included only a couple of mild cases, and larger cohorts that include severe cases with pre-infection samples were judged to be necessary. The detection of some responding clones in pre-infection memory suggests that pre-existing cross-reactive memory T cells joined the SARS-CoV-2 response. SARS-CoV-2 specificity of the second-wave clones peaking on day 37 was not confirmed.

PBMCs were isolated by Ficoll-Paque density gradient centrifugation. The run used an Illumina NovaSeq 6000. TCRalpha and TCRbeta cDNA libraries were constructed by 5'RACE with constant-segment primers, with sample barcodes and unique molecular identifiers being introduced. Trizol reagent was used to extract RNA from every sample. Amplification of the libraries took two PCR steps, and the second step added a second sample barcode plus Illumina TruSeq adapters. Libraries were sequenced on an Illumina NovaSeq with 2 x 150 bp paired-end reads. The source study handled its data this way. The reads were demultiplexed and collapsed into UMI-guided consensus sequences using migec v1.2.7. Using mixcr v2.1.11, UMI consensuses were aligned to TRA and TRB V and J templates and then assembled into clonotypes. A clonotype was counted as expanded or contracted only if both edgeR and NoisET called the change significant, with noise models trained on biological replicates. For edgeR calls, a false discovery rate-adjusted p below 0.01 and a log2 fold-change threshold of 1 were applied. As an exploratory analysis of dynamics, max-normalized trajectories of the 1000 most abundant clonotypes were examined by PCA with hierarchical clustering. Separately sequenced CD4+ and CD8+ repertoires were used to assign the CD4 or CD8 phenotype of responding clones. The raw public data were reprocessed by TCRdb itself: fastp quality trimming at Q25, MiXCR clonotype calling, in-frame beta chains only. Each entry is one CDR3 protein sequence, shown with its most common DNA and genes. The V and J calls and clone size come from TCRdb's table, not from the authors' own analysis. The sample table lists 450,000 to 650,000 distinct CDR3 sequences, around 17% of them with a count of one. Approximately 12% of the sample belongs to the ten largest clones.

The chain is assembled from TRBV5-1 and TRBJ2-1, with an unclear D gene assignment. The sequencing sample was made of PBMCs or a T cell subset sorted from them (not recorded which). This TCR came from an adult woman who had mild COVID-19 (a few samples of this study predate the infection). The sample titles of this study are shuffled in the database, so cell type and time point are left out; the donor was told from shared clones. The DNA is as follows: TGCGCCAGCAGCTTGGGCCAGACCAATGAGCAGTTCTTC. It translates to CASSLGQTNEQFF.